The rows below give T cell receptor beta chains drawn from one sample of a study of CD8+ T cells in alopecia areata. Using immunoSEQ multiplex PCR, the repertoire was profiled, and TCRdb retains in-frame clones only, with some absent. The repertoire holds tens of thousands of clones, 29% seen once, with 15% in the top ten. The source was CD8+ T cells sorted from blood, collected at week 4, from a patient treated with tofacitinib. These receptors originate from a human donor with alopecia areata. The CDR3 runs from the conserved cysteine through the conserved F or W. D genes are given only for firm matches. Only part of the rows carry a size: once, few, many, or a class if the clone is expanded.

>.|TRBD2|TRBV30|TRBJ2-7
CAWSAGSGTHEQYF
TGTGCCTGGAGTGCGGGTAGCGGGACTCACGAGCAGTACTTC
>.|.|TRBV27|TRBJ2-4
CASSLSLSKNIQYF
TGTGCCAGCAGTTTATCCTTGTCCAAAAACATTCAGTACTTC
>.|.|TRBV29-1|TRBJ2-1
CSVPRTLYNEQFF
TGCAGCGTGCCCCGGACTCTTTACAATGAGCAGTTCTTC
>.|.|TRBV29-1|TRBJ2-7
CSVSTGSYEQYF
TGCAGCGTTTCTACAGGTAGCTACGAGCAGTACTTC
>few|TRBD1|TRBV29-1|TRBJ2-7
CSVPDPGGSYEQYF
TGCAGCGTGCCAGACCCAGGGGGCTCCTACGAGCAGTACTTC
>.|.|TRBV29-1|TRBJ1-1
CSVDGRVVTEAFF
TGCAGCGTTGATGGCAGGGTGGTCACTGAAGCTTTCTTT
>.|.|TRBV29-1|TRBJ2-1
CSAFGDEQFF
TGCAGCGCCTTCGGGGATGAGCAGTTCTTC
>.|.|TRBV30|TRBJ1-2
CAWKAGAGYTF
TGTGCCTGGAAAGCAGGGGCTGGCTACACCTTC
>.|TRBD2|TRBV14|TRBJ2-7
CASSQVVAGISYEQYF
TGTGCCAGCAGCCAAGTCGTAGCGGGAATCTCCTACGAGCAGTACTTC
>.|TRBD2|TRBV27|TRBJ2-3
CASSPGLAGATDTQYF
TGTGCCAGCAGTCCAGGACTAGCGGGAGCAACAGATACGCAGTATTTT
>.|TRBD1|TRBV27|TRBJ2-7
CASSLWVSGGSDEQYF
TGTGCCAGCAGTTTATGGGTGTCAGGGGGTTCCGACGAGCAGTACTTC
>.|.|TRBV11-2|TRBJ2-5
CASTAGLAQETQYF
TGTGCCAGCACCGCGGGTCTAGCTCAAGAGACCCAGTACTTC
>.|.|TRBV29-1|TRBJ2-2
CSVERETSTGELFF
TGCAGCGTTGAAAGGGAGACTAGTACCGGGGAGCTGTTTTTT
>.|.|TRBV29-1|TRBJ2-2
CSAGTGNTGELFF
TGCAGCGCGGGGACGGGGAACACCGGGGAGCTGTTTTTT
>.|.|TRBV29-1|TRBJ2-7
CSGIASYEQYF
TGCAGCGGTATTGCCAGCTACGAGCAGTACTTC
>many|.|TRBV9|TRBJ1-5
CASSVDGDKGQPQHF
TGTGCCAGCAGCGTAGATGGGGACAAGGGCCAGCCCCAGCATTTT
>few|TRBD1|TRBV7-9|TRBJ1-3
CASSLPRTGDGNTIYF
TGTGCCAGCAGCTTACCGAGAACAGGGGATGGAAACACCATATATTTT
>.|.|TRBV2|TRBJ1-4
CASSYSMGGPMDEKLFF
TGTGCCAGCAGTTACTCGATGGGGGGACCGATGGATGAAAAACTGTTTTTT
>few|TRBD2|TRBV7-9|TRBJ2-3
CASGLADSTDTQYF
TGTGCCAGCGGGCTAGCGGATAGCACAGATACGCAGTATTTT
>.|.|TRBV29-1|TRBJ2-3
CSVEFFTETLAQYF
TGCAGCGTTGAATTTTTTACGGAGACGCTAGCCCAGTATTTT
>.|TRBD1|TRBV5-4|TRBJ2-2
CASSGNTGGNTGELFF
TGTGCCAGCAGCGGAAATACAGGGGGCAACACCGGGGAGCTGTTTTTT
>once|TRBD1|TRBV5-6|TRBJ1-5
CASGQGAGDQPQHF
TGTGCCAGCGGACAGGGGGCAGGAGATCAGCCCCAGCATTTT
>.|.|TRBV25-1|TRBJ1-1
CASSVGSANTEAFF
TGTGCCAGCAGTGTGGGGAGCGCCAACACTGAAGCTTTCTTT
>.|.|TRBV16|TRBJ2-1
CASKINEQFF
TGTGCCAGCAAGATCAATGAGCAGTTCTTC
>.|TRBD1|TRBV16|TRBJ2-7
CASSPDRYEQYF
TGTGCCAGCAGCCCGGACAGGTACGAGCAGTACTTC
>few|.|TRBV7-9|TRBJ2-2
CASSHRNTNTGELFF
TGTGCCAGCAGCCATAGAAACACGAACACCGGGGAGCTGTTTTTT
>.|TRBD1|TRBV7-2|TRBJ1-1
CASSLSLDRVGTEAFF
TGTGCCAGCAGCTTATCGCTGGACAGGGTGGGCACTGAAGCTTTCTTT
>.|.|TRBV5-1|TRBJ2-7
CASSSALPYEQYF
TGCGCCAGCAGCTCAGCCTTACCCTACGAGCAGTACTTC
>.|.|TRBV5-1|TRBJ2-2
CASSFLGWDTGELFF
TGCGCCAGCAGCTTCTTGGGTTGGGACACCGGGGAGCTGTTTTTT
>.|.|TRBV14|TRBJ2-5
CASSQAWIQETQYF
TGTGCCAGCAGCCAAGCTTGGATACAAGAGACCCAGTACTTC
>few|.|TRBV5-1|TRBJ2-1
CASSQEPSSYNEQFF
TGCGCCAGCAGCCAAGAACCCAGCTCCTACAATGAGCAGTTCTTC
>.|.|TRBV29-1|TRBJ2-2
CSAQWGGELFF
TGCAGCGCCCAGTGGGGCGGGGAGCTGTTTTTT
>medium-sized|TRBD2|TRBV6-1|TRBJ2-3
CASSEIAGGTDTQYF
TGTGCCAGCAGTGAAATAGCGGGGGGCACAGATACGCAGTATTTT
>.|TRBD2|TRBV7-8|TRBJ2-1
CASSLGEGTYNEQFF
TGTGCCAGCAGCTTAGGGGAGGGGACCTACAATGAGCAGTTCTTC
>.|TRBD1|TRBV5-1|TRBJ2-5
CASSLVGTGNNFAETQYF
TGCGCCAGCAGCTTGGTAGGGACAGGGAACAACTTCGCCGAGACCCAGTACTTC
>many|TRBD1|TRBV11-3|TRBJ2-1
CASSSDRGGLFGEQFF
TGTGCCAGCAGCTCCGACAGGGGCGGCCTTTTCGGAGAGCAGTTCTTC
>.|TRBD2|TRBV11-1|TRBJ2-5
CASSSWTSGQETQYF
TGTGCCAGCAGCTCATGGACTAGCGGACAAGAGACCCAGTACTTC
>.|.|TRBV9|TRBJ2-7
CASSPGTTYEQYF
TGTGCCAGCAGCCCAGGGACAACCTACGAGCAGTACTTC
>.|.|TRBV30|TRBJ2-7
CAWSLSRSYEQYF
TGTGCCTGGAGTCTTAGTCGGTCCTACGAGCAGTACTTC
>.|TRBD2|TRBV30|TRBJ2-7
CAWRGWIAGDNEQYF
TGTGCCTGGAGGGGGTGGATAGCGGGAGATAACGAGCAGTACTTC
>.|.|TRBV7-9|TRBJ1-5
CASSQGEGDQPQHF
TGTGCCAGCAGCCAAGGGGAGGGGGATCAGCCCCAGCATTTT
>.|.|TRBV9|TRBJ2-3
CASSTGGGTQYF
TGTGCCAGCAGCACTGGGGGAGGTACGCAGTATTTT
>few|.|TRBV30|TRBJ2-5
CAWSVWAGETQYF
TGTGCCTGGAGTGTTTGGGCCGGAGAGACCCAGTACTTC
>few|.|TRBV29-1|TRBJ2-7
CSAQALSSYEQYF
TGCAGCGCCCAAGCTCTGTCCTCCTACGAGCAGTACTTC
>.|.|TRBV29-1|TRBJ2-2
CSVAGDIRQGNTGELFF
TGCAGCGTCGCCGGGGACATTCGGCAGGGAAACACCGGGGAGCTGTTTTTT
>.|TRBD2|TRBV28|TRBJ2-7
CASSSPLGGRTSYF
TGTGCCAGCAGTAGCCCACTCGGCGGGAGGACCTCGTACTTC
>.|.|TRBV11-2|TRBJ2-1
CASSLAANNEQFF
TGTGCCAGCAGCTTAGCGGCTAACAATGAGCAGTTCTTC
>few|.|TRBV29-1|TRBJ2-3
CSVGDTQYF
TGCAGCGTTGGGGATACGCAGTATTTT
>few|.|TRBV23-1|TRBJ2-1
CASSQSRLTMPYNEQFF
TGCGCCAGCAGTCAATCGCGACTAACAATGCCCTACAATGAGCAGTTCTTC
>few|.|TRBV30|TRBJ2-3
CAWDQGSSTDTQYF
TGTGCCTGGGATCAGGGATCTAGCACAGATACGCAGTATTTT
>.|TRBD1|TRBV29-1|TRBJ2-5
CRVQGVQETQYF
TGCAGAGTACAGGGGGTTCAGGAGACCCAGTACTTC
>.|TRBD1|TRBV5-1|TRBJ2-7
CASSHGTGPYEQYF
TGCGCCAGCAGCCATGGGACAGGGCCCTACGAGCAGTACTTC
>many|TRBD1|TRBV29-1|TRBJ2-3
CSLTGGIGDTQYF
TGCAGCCTGACAGGGGGCATCGGAGATACGCAGTATTTT
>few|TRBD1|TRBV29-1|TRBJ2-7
CSVEDAHRGYEQYF
TGCAGCGTTGAAGATGCCCACAGGGGTTACGAGCAGTACTTC
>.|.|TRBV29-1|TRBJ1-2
CSVLEANYGYTF
TGCAGCGTTCTAGAAGCTAACTATGGCTACACCTTC
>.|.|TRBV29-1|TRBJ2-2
CSARWGVINTGELFF
TGCAGCGCCCGATGGGGAGTGATCAACACCGGGGAGCTGTTTTTT
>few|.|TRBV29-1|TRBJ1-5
CSVGGLEGDQPQHF
TGCAGCGTTGGGGGACTCGAGGGCGATCAGCCCCAGCATTTT
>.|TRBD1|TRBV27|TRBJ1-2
CASSHRGQSNYGYTF
TGTGCCAGCAGCCACAGGGGACAATCCAACTATGGCTACACCTTC
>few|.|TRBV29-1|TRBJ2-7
CSVGQGGEQYF
TGCAGCGTTGGACAGGGAGGCGAGCAGTACTTC
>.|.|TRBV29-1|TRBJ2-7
CSVEDSSEQYF
TGCAGCGTTGAAGATAGTTCCGAGCAGTACTTC